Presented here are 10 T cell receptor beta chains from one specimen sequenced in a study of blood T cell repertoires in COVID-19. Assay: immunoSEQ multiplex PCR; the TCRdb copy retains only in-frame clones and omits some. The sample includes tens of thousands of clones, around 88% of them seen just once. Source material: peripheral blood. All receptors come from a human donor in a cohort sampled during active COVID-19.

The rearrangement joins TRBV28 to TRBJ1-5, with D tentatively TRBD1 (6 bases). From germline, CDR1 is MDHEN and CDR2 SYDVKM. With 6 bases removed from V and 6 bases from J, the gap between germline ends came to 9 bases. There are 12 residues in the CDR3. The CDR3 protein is CASSNRAQPQHF. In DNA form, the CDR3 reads TGTGCCAGCAGCAACAGGGCTCAGCCCCAGCATTTT.

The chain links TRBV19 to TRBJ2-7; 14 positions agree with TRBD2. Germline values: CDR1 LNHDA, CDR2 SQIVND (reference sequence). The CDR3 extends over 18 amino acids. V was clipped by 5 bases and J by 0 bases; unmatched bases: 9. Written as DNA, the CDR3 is TGTGCCAGTAGTTGGGGACTAGCGGGAGACCCACTCTCCTACGAGCAGTACTTC. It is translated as CASSWGLAGDPLSYEQYF.

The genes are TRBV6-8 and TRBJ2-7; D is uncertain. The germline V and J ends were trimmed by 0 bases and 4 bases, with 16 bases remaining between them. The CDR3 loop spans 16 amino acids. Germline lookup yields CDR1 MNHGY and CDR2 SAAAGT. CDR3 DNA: TGTGCCAGCAGTTACTCCCCATGGATAGACAAATACGAGCAGTACTTC. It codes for CASSYSPWIDKYEQYF.

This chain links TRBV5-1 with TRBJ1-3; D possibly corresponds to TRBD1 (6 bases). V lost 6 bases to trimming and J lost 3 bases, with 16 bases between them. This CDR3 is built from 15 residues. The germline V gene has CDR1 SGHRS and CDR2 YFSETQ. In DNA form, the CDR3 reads TGCGCCAGCACCATTGGGGGGGCTCGTGGAAACACCATATATTTT. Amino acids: CASTIGGARGNTIYF. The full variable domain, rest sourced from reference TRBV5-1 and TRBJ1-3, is KAGVTQTPRYLIKTRGQQVTLSCSPISGHRSVSWYQQTPGQGLQFLFEYFSETQRNKGNFPGRFSGRQFSNSRSEMNVSTLELGDSALYLCASTIGGARGNTIYFGEGSWLTVV.

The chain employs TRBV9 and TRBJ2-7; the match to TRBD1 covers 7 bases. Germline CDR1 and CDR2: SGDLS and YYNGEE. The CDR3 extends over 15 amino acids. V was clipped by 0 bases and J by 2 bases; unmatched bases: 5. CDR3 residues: CASSVAGTDTYEQYF. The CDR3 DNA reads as TGTGCCAGCAGCGTAGCTGGGACAGACACCTACGAGCAGTACTTC.

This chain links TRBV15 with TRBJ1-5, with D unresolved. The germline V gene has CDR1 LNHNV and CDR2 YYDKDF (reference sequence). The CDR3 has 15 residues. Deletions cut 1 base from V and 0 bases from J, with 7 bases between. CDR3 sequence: CATSRASYSNQPQHF. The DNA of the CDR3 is TGTGCCACCAGCAGAGCGAGTTATAGCAATCAGCCCCAGCATTTT. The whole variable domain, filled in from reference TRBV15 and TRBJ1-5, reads DAMVIQNPRYQVTQFGKPVTLSCSQTLNHNVMYWYQQKSSQAPKLLFHYYDKDFNNEADTPDNFQSRRPNTSFCFLDIRSPGLGDTAMYLCATSRASYSNQPQHFGDGTRLSIL.

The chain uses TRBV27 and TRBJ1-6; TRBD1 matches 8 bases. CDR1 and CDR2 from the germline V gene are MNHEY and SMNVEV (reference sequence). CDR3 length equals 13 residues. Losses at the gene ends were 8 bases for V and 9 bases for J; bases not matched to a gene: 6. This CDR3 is CASRTGRSSPLHF. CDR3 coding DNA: TGTGCCAGCCGGACAGGGAGGAGTTCACCCCTCCACTTT.

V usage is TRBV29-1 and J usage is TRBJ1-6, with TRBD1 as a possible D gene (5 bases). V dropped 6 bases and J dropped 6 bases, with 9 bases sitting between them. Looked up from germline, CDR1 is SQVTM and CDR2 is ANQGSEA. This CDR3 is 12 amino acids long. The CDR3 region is CSVGQGNSPLHF. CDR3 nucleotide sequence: TGCAGCGTGGGGCAGGGTAATTCACCCCTCCACTTT.

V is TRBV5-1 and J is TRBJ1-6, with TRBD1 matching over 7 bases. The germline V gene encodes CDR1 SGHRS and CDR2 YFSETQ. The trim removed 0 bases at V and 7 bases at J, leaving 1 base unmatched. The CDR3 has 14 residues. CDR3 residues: CASSLDRGNSPLHF. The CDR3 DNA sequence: TGCGCCAGCAGCTTGGACAGGGGAAATTCACCCCTCCACTTT.

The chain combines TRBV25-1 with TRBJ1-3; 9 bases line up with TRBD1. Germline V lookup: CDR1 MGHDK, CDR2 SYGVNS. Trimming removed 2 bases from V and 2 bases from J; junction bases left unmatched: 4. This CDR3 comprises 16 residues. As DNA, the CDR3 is TGTGCCAGCAGTGAAGGAACAGGGGGCGCTGGAAACACCATATATTTT. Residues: CASSEGTGGAGNTIYF.